This T cell receptor (beta chain) was sequenced for a study of T cells in Graves' hyperthyroidism and ophthalmopathy. Findings and caveats of the study: Median prediction lead before ophthalmopathy onset was about 6.7 months with the model.

Regions amplified from RNA transcripts were the TCR beta CDR3 regions. With the HTBI primer set, the TCR CDR3 went through a first round of RT-PCR. MiXCR, applied by TCRdb to the multiplex PCR reads, yields one record per CDR3 protein. The table lists about 840,000 distinct CDR3 sequences, over 35% of them singletons. V gave up 5 bases and J gave up 2 bases; unmatched junction bases: 5. There are 14 residues in the CDR3. No ophthalmopathy progression within 18 months constituted stable Graves' hyperthyroidism. The PBMCs had their origin in about 9.7 ml of fresh peripheral blood. In this sample, this clonotype turned up many times. Its antigen is still unknown.

The sample consisted of blood. This chain joins TRBV12-3 or TRBV12-4 and TRBJ2-7; 8 nucleotides align to TRBD1. This clonotype originated in a man aged 18 to 30 with Graves' hyperthyroidism. CDR3 nucleotides: TGTGCCAGCAGTGTCGGACAGGGAACCTACGAGCAGTACTTC. Translation gives CASSVGQGTYEQYF.